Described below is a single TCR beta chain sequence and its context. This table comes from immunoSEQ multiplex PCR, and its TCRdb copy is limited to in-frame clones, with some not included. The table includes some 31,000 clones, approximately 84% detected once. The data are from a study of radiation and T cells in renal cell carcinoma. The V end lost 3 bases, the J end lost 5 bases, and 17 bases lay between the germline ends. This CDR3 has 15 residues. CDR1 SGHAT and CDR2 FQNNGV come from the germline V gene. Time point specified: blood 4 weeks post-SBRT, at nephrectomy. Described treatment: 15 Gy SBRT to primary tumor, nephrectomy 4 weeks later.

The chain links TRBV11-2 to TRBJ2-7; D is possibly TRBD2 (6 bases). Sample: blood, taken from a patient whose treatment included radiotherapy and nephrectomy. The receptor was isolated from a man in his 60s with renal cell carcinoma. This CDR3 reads CASSFGAGSHDEQYF. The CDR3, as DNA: TGTGCCAGCAGCTTTGGGGCGGGGTCTCATGACGAGCAGTACTTC.